These 4 T cell receptor beta chains came from one sample sequenced in a study of blood T cell repertoires in COVID-19. The protocol was immunoSEQ multiplex PCR, while the TCRdb copy is restricted to in-frame clones and leaves out a portion. The data contain approximately 90,000 clones, around 80% of them seen just once; the ten biggest clones take up 1.2%. The sample consisted of peripheral blood. These receptor sequences come from a woman aged 80 or over with acute or convalescent COVID-19.

This rearrangement joins TRBV19 to TRBJ2-4, with TRBD2 as a possible D gene (6 bases). The V gene's germline CDR1 is LNHDA and CDR2 SQIVND (reference sequence). This CDR3 has 14 amino acids. V lost 3 bases and J lost 6, with 12 bases in between. CDR3 loop: CASSMEGVGNIQYF. The CDR3 nucleotides read TGTGCCAGTAGTATGGAGGGCGTCGGAAACATTCAGTACTTC. The full variable domain, rest sourced from reference TRBV19 and TRBJ2-4, is DGGITQSPKYLFRKEGQNVTLSCEQNLNHDAMYWYRQDPGQGLRLIYYSQIVNDFQKGDIAEGYSVSREKKESFPLTVTSAQKNPTAFYLCASSMEGVGNIQYFGAGTRLSVL.

V and J are TRBV25-1 and TRBJ1-1, with a possible D match to TRBD1 (5 bases). CDR3 length equals 15 residues. CDR1 MGHDK and CDR2 SYGVNS come from the germline V gene. V lost 6 bases to trimming and J lost 3 bases, with 17 bases between them. CDR3 protein: CASSPMGQLDTEAFF. The DNA of the CDR3 is TGTGCCAGCAGCCCTATGGGGCAGTTAGACACTGAAGCTTTCTTT.

This clone has only a few counts. The rearrangement links TRBV6-1 to TRBJ1-2, with D unresolved. Trimming pared 2 bases from V and 0 bases from J, leaving 7 bases between. The CDR3 is made up of 14 amino acids. CDR1 MNHNS and CDR2 SASEGT come from the germline V gene. Here the CDR3 DNA reads TGTGCCAGCAGTGAAAGAGTCCCTAACTATGGCTACACCTTC. Its protein product is CASSERVPNYGYTF.

The chain joins TRBV28 to TRBJ2-7; the match to TRBD1 covers 9 bases. J gave up 0 bases and V 4 bases, and 7 bases lay outside the gene matches. CDR1 MDHEN and CDR2 SYDVKM come from the germline V gene. The CDR3 runs to 16 residues. CDR3 loop: CASSSTPGQGSYEQYF. CDR3 in DNA: TGTGCCAGCAGTTCCACCCCGGGACAGGGCTCCTACGAGCAGTACTTC.